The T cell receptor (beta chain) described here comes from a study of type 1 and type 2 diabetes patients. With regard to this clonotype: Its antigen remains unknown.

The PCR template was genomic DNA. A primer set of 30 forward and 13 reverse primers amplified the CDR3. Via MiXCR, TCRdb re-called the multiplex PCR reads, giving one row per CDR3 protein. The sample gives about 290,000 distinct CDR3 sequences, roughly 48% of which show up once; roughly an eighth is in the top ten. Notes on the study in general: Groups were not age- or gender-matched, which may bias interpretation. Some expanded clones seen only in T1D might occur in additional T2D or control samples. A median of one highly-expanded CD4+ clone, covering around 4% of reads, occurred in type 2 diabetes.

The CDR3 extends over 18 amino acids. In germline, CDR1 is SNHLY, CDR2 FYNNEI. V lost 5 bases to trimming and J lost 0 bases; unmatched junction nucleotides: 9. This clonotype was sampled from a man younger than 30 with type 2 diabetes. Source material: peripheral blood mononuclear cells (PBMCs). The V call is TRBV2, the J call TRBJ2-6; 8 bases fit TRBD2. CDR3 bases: TGTGCCAGCAGTTCCGCGGGACTAGGGGACTCTGGGGCCAACGTCCTGACTTTC. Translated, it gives CASSSAGLGDSGANVLTF.